These 9 T cell receptor beta chains were sequenced from one sample in a study of CD8+CD57+ T cells in acquired aplastic anemia. TCR beta VDJ and CDR3 profiles were obtained from a genomic DNA template. TCRdb recomputed calls from the reads with MiXCR, one row per CDR3 protein. The profile shows some 170,000 distinct CDR3 sequences, around 48% of them singletons. Patients who underwent sequencing had shown CD8+CD57+ cell expansion by flow cytometry. The sequenced material came from sorted CD4+, CD8+, or CD8+CD57+ T cells (not recorded which) from PBMCs. These receptors all stem from a human donor with aplastic anemia.

This chain joins TRBV20-1 and TRBJ2-2, with 9 nucleotides matching TRBD1. The CDR3 is 14 residues long. The germline V gene has CDR1 DFQATT and CDR2 SNEGSKA (reference sequence). The junction had 4 bases not matched to a gene; V was cut back by 6 bases and J by 2 bases. CDR3 coding DNA: TGCAGTGCGGGGACAGGGCTAAACACCGGGGAGCTGTTTTTT. It encodes CSAGTGLNTGELFF.

This clonotype has at least ten counts. The V gene is TRBV2, the J gene TRBJ2-7; D is unresolved. Germline V gives CDR1 SNHLY, CDR2 FYNNEI. V lost 3 bases to trimming and J lost 4 bases, with 10 bases between them. The CDR3 runs 13 residues. CDR3 region: CASSEVTPYEQYF. The CDR3 nucleotides read TGTGCCAGCAGTGAGGTGACGCCGTACGAGCAGTACTTC.

In its sample, this clonotype was seen many times. The chain links TRBV5-6 to TRBJ2-7; D gene uncertain. CDR1 and CDR2 from the germline V gene are SGHDT and YYEEEE. This CDR3 comprises 13 residues. Trimming pared 0 bases from V and 3 bases from J, leaving 7 bases between. The CDR3 DNA reads TGTGCCAGCAGCTTGGTTCGGAACTACGAGCAGTACTTC. This gives the protein CASSLVRNYEQYF.

The chain links TRBV24-1 to TRBJ2-2, with unresolved D. With 9 bases removed from V and 1 base from J, the gap between germline ends came to 8 bases. This CDR3 is built from 13 residues. The germline V gene encodes CDR1 KGHDR and CDR2 SFDVKD. The CDR3 nucleotides read TGTGCCACCTGTCCCCGGAACACCGGGGAGCTGTTTTTT. This codes for CATCPRNTGELFF.

The chain is built from TRBV7-8 and TRBJ2-5, with a tentative D call TRBD1 (6 bases). Germline assignment: CDR1 SGHVS and CDR2 FQNEAQ. CDR3 length equals 13 residues. V gave up 4 bases and J gave up 5 bases, with 11 bases separating them. As DNA, the CDR3 is TGTGCCAGCAGCTCAGGGGTGGAGGAGACCCAGTACTTC. This translates into CASSSGVEETQYF.

V gene TRBV2 combines with J gene TRBJ1-5; D is uncertain. With 6 bases removed from V and 3 bases from J, the gap between germline ends came to 6 bases. The CDR3 is 12 amino acids. Per the germline V gene, CDR1 is SNHLY and CDR2 is FYNNEI. The CDR3 reads CASSNTNQPQHF. CDR3 in DNA: TGTGCCAGCAGCAACACCAATCAGCCCCAGCATTTT.

The chain carries TRBV20-1 and TRBJ1-6; D gene ambiguous. Trimming shortened V by 7 bases and J by 0 bases, and 10 bases separated the two germline ends. CDR1 is DFQATT and CDR2 is SNEGSKA in the germline V gene (reference sequence). This CDR3 region has 14 residues. Written as DNA, the CDR3 is TGCAGTGTCGAGCTGAGCTCCTATAATTCACCCCTCCACTTT. Translating it yields CSVELSSYNSPLHF.

Of note for this clonotype: A read error is possible here, since a much larger clone lies one base away. The rearrangement links TRBV5-1 to TRBJ1-1; possible D gene TRBD1, 5 bases. The CDR3 covers 15 residues. Germline V gives CDR1 SGHRS, CDR2 YFSETQ. The CDR3 DNA reads TGCGCCAGCAGCCTCTTTAGGGGACCGAACACTAAAGCTTTCTTT. Its protein product is CASSLFRGPNTKAFF.

This chain connects TRBV2 to TRBJ2-2; no clear D gene. CDR3 length: 15 residues. V was cut by 5 bases and J by 6 bases, with 16 bases left in between. CDR1 and CDR2 (germline): SNHLY, FYNNEI. CDR3 in DNA: TGTGCCAGCAGTCCAGATTTTCCCCCCGCCGGGGAGCTGTTTTTT. Translation gives CASSPDFPPAGELFF.